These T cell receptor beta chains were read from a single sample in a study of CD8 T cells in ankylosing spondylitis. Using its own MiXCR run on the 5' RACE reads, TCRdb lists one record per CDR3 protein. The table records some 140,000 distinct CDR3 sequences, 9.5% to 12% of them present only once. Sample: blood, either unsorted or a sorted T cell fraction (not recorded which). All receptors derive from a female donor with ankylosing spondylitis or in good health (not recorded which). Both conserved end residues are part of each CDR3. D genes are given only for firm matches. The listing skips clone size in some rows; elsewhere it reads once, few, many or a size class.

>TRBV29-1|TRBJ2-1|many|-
CSAWIRSLNEQFF
TGCAGCGCTTGGATCAGATCCCTCAATGAGCAGTTCTTC
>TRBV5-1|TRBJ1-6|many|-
CASSLSGTDSSYNSPLHF
TGCGCCAGCAGCTTATCCGGGACGGACAGCTCCTATAATTCACCCCTCCACTTT
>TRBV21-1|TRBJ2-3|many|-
CATDRPLSGSKTDTQYF
TGTGCCACCGACAGACCTCTAAGCGGGAGTAAGACAGATACGCAGTATTTT
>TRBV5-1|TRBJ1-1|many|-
CASSDQVEAFF
TGCGCCAGCAGCGACCAAGTTGAAGCTTTCTTT
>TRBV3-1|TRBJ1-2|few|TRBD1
CASSQVPTGTGPFYGYTF
TGTGCCAGCAGCCAAGTCCCCACCGGGACAGGGCCTTTCTATGGCTACACCTTC
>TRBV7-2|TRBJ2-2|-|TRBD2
CASSGLAGEGGELFF
TGTGCCAGCAGCGGACTAGCGGGAGAGGGCGGGGAGCTGTTTTTT
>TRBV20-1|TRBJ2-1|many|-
CSARHIRDEQFF
TGCAGTGCTAGACATATTAGGGATGAGCAGTTCTTC
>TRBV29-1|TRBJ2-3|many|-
CSHTREITDTQYF
TGCAGCCACACCCGCGAGATCACAGATACGCAGTATTTT
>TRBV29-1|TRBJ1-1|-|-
CSVRRESTEAFF
TGCAGCGTACGAAGGGAGAGCACTGAAGCTTTCTTT
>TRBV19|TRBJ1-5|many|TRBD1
CASSDRTGLGSNQPQHF
TGTGCCAGTAGCGACCGGACAGGTTTGGGGAGCAATCAGCCCCAGCATTTT
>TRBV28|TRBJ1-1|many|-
CASTQTGNTEAFF
TGTGCCAGCACCCAGACAGGGAACACTGAAGCTTTCTTT
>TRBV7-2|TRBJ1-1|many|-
CASSFSWEPDTEAFF
TGTGCCAGCAGCTTCTCTTGGGAGCCCGACACTGAAGCTTTCTTT
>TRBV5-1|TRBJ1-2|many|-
CASSLGSGANYGYTF
TGCGCCAGCAGCTTGGGATCAGGGGCTAACTATGGCTACACCTTC
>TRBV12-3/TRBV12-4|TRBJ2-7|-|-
CASSSGGRGTYEQYF
TGTGCCAGCAGTTCCGGGGGACGGGGGACCTACGAGCAGTACTTC
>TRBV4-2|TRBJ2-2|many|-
CATGQSLTGELFF
TGTGCCACAGGACAGAGCTTAACCGGGGAGCTGTTTTTT
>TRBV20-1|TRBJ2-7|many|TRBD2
CSARIAGGSSYEQYF
TGCAGTGCTAGAATAGCGGGAGGGAGCTCCTACGAGCAGTACTTC
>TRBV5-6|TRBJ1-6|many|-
CASSLLGSPLHF
TGTGCCAGCAGCTTGTTAGGTTCACCCCTCCACTTT
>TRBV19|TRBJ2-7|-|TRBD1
CASSIGGTGRTYEQYF
TGTGCCAGTAGTATAGGAGGGACAGGGCGAACCTACGAGCAGTACTTC
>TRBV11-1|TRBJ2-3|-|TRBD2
CASSLALGLAAYTDTQYF
TGTGCCAGCAGCTTAGCGCTGGGACTAGCGGCATACACAGATACGCAGTATTTT
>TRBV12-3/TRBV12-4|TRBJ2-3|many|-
CASSFNAGVGDTQYF
TGTGCCAGCAGTTTTAATGCAGGGGTTGGAGATACGCAGTATTTT
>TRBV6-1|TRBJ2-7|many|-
CASILDSSYEQYF
TGTGCCAGCATCCTCGACAGCTCCTACGAGCAGTACTTC
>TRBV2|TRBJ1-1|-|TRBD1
CASRDRENTEAFF
TGTGCCAGCAGGGACAGGGAGAACACTGAAGCTTTCTTT
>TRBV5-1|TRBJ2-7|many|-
CASSSGSGLGRYF
TGCGCCAGCAGCTCCGGAAGCGGACTTGGGAGGTACTTC
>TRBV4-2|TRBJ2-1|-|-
CATSLGVYDEQFF
TGTGCCACTTCTTTAGGGGTCTACGATGAGCAGTTCTTC
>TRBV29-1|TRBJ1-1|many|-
CSVAESTEAFF
TGCAGCGTTGCTGAAAGTACTGAAGCTTTCTTT
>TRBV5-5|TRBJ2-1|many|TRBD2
CASSHVAGGNEQFF
TGTGCCAGCAGCCATGTGGCGGGGGGTAATGAGCAGTTCTTC